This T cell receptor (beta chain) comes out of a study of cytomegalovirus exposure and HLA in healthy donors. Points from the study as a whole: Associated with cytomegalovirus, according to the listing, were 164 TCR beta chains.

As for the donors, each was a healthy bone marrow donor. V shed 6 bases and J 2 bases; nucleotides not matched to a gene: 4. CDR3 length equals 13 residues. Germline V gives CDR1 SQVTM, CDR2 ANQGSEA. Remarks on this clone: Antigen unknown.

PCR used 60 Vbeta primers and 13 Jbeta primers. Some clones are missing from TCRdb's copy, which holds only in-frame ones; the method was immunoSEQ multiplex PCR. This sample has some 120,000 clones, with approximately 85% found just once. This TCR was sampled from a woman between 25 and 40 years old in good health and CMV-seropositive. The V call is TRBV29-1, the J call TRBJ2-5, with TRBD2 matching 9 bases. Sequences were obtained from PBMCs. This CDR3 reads CSVQTSGQETQYF. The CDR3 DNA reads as TGCAGCGTCCAGACTAGCGGACAAGAGACCCAGTACTTC.